These 16 T cell receptor beta chains originate from one sample sequenced in a study of cytomegalovirus exposure and HLA in healthy donors. A multiplex PCR was run with 60 Vbeta primers and 13 Jbeta primers. TCRdb keeps only in-frame clones here, not all; method: immunoSEQ multiplex PCR. This sample has roughly 80,000 clones, with about 71% found just once. The sample consisted of PBMCs. These receptor sequences come from a woman aged 40 to 55 in good health and CMV-seronegative.

In this sample, this clone turned up a few times. The chain employs TRBV9 and TRBJ1-5; possibly TRBD1 for D (6 bases). CDR1 and CDR2 (germline): SGDLS, YYNGEE. The CDR3 contains 12 residues. Trimming pared 7 bases from V and 3 bases from J, leaving 8 bases between. The CDR3 protein is CASGTHNQPQHF. Here the CDR3 DNA reads TGTGCCAGCGGGACACACAATCAGCCCCAGCATTTT.

This sequence joins TRBV23-1 and TRBJ1-5; TRBD1 is a possible D gene (6 bases). TRBV23-1 is marked as an open reading frame, function uncertain. The CDR3 is 15 amino acids. V lost 3 bases, J lost 3 bases, and 12 bases lay in between. CDR3 sequence (DNA): TGCGCCAGCAGTCATCCACGGGACAACAATCAGCCCCAGCATTTT. Its protein is CASSHPRDNNQPQHF.

On this clone: One end of the junction does not line up with germline, which may come from a read error. The chain is built from TRBV7-3 and TRBJ1-1; possibly TRBD1 for D (6 bases). The CDR3 sequence is 16 residues long. From germline, CDR1 is SGHTA and CDR2 FQGTGA. CDR3 residues: CASSLTRGGGGTEAFF. In DNA, the CDR3 is TGTGCCAGCAGCCTAACCCGGGGAGGGGGGGGCACTGAAGCTTTCTTT. The full variable domain, with the rest looked up from reference TRBV7-3 and TRBJ1-1, is GAGVSQTPSNKVTEKGKYVELRCDPISGHTALYWYRQSLGQGPEFLIYFQGTGAADDSGLPNDRFFAVRPEGSVSTLKIQRTERGDSAVYLCASSLTRGGGGTEAFFGQGTRLTVV.

A single count supports this clone. The rearrangement joins TRBV14 to TRBJ2-4, with 9 bases aligning to TRBD2. Per the germline V gene, CDR1 is SGHDN and CDR2 is FVKESK. Trimming removed 1 base from V and 2 bases from J; junction bases left unmatched: 3. CDR3 size: 16 residues. The DNA of the CDR3 is TGTGCCAGCAGCCAAGGGCTAGCGGGAACCAAAAACATTCAGTACTTC. It encodes CASSQGLAGTKNIQYF.

This clone was observed a few times. The genes are TRBV9 and TRBJ2-1; unclear D gene. CDR3 length: 14 residues. The V gene's germline CDR1 is SGDLS and CDR2 YYNGEE. V dropped 0 bases and J dropped 12 bases, with 16 bases sitting between them. The CDR3, as DNA: TGTGCCAGCAGCGTAGGGGCCGATCCTTTCGGGCAGTTCTTC. Its protein product is CASSVGADPFGQFF. Variable domain in full (rest from reference TRBV9 and TRBJ2-1): DSGVTQTPKHLITATGQRVTLRCSPRSGDLSVYWYQQSLDQGLQFLIQYYNGEERAKGNILERFSAQQFPDLHSELNLSSLELGDSALYFCASSVGADPFGQFFGPGTRLTVL.

The chain recombines TRBV27 with TRBJ2-7; 9 positions agree with TRBD2. CDR1 and CDR2 (germline): MNHEY, SMNVEV (reference sequence). The junction had 5 bases not matched to a gene; V was cut back by 5 bases and J by 0 bases. The CDR3 is made up of 15 amino acids. CDR3 in amino acids: CASSTGSGSSYEQYF. CDR3 coding DNA: TGTGCCAGCAGTACGGGTAGCGGGAGCTCCTACGAGCAGTACTTC.

V and J are TRBV5-1 and TRBJ2-5, with D possibly matching TRBD1 (6 bases). The J call may be mistaken, given a closer DNA end match to TRBJ2-7. The CDR3 has 12 amino acids. CDR1 and CDR2 from the germline V gene are SGHRS and YFSETQ. The CDR3, as DNA: TGCGCCAGCAGCCTACAGGGATCCGAGCAGTACTTC. Amino acid sequence: CASSLQGSEQYF.

V gene TRBV5-1 combines with J gene TRBJ2-2; a weak D match, TRBD1 (6 bases). Per germline, CDR1 SGHRS and CDR2 YFSETQ. Trimming shortened V by 0 bases and J by 0 bases, and 6 bases separated the two germline ends. The CDR3 is 15 amino acids. CDR3 sequence reads: CASSLAGANTGELFF. CDR3 coding DNA: TGCGCCAGCAGCTTGGCAGGGGCGAACACCGGGGAGCTGTTTTTT.

The CDR3 sequence is CSVGGSGRASFTDTQYF. CDR3 DNA: TGCAGCGTTGGGGGTAGCGGGAGAGCTTCTTTCACAGATACGCAGTATTTT. The J gene is TRBJ2-3, the V gene TRBV29-1; 9 nucleotides line up with TRBD2. The CDR3 covers 17 residues. The trim removed 4 bases at V and 2 bases at J, leaving 13 bases unmatched. Germline values: CDR1 SQVTM, CDR2 ANQGSEA.

The chain links TRBV18 to TRBJ2-7; 7 bases align to TRBD2. V lost 2 bases, J lost 4 bases, and 2 bases stayed unmatched. Germline V gene sequence: CDR1 KGHSH, CDR2 LQKENI. The CDR3 sequence is 13 residues long. This chain's CDR3 is CASSPVGGYEQYF. Written as DNA, the CDR3 is TGTGCCAGCTCACCAGTGGGGGGGTACGAGCAGTACTTC. Full variable domain (rest looked up from reference TRBV18 and TRBJ2-7): NAGVMQNPRHLVRRRGQEARLRCSPMKGHSHVYWYRQLPEEGLKFMVYLQKENIIDESGMPKERFSAEFPKEGPSILRIQQVVRGDSAAYFCASSPVGGYEQYFGPGTRLTVT.

The rearrangement links TRBV30 to TRBJ2-7, with 8 bases fitting TRBD2. CDR1 GTSNPN and CDR2 SVGIG come from the germline V gene (reference sequence). The J segment lost 0 bases and the V segment lost 5 bases, leaving 6 bases of the junction unmatched. CDR3 length equals 14 residues. The CDR3 nucleotides are TGTGCCTGGGACGGGGGGGGAAGCTCCTACGAGCAGTACTTC. As protein: CAWDGGGSSYEQYF.

V and J are TRBV5-1 and TRBJ1-1; tentatively, D is TRBD1 (5 bases). The CDR3 consists of 15 residues. The ends were cut back, 5 bases at V and 11 bases at J, with 25 bases in the middle. Germline CDR1 and CDR2: SGHRS and YFSETQ. CDR3 amino acids: CASRPSAGGTRAAFF. As DNA, the CDR3 is TGCGCCAGCAGACCATCAGCGGGGGGAACAAGGGCCGCTTTCTTT.

V gene TRBV28 combines with J gene TRBJ1-1; 7 nucleotides line up with TRBD1. Germline V gene sequence: CDR1 MDHEN, CDR2 SYDVKM. CDR3 size: 15 residues. V lost 4 bases, J lost 1 base, and 6 bases stayed unmatched. The CDR3, as DNA: TGTGCCAGCAGTTCCCCGGGACAGCCGAACACTGAAGCTTTCTTT. Translating gives CASSSPGQPNTEAFF. The full variable domain, in which reference TRBV28 and TRBJ1-1 provide the parts outside the CDR3, is DVKVTQSSRYLVKRTGEKVFLECVQDMDHENMFWYRQDPGLGLRLIYFSYDVKMKEKGDIPEGYSVSREKKERFSLILESASTNQTSMYLCASSSPGQPNTEAFFGQGTRLTVV.

The CDR3 region has the DNA TGTGCCAGCAGCCGAGGGGGCAGTCCAACCTACGAGCAGTACTTC. It yields the protein CASSRGGSPTYEQYF. The rearrangement links TRBV7-9 to TRBJ2-7, with TRBD1 matching 7 bases. V lost 5 bases and J lost 2; bases outside the gene matches: 9. The V gene's germline CDR1 is SEHNR and CDR2 FQNEAQ (reference sequence). The CDR3 spans 15 residues.

The chain couples TRBV19 to TRBJ2-2, with 8 bases aligning to TRBD1. This CDR3 has 16 amino acids. The trim removed 7 bases at V and 3 bases at J, leaving 10 bases unmatched. The germline CDR1 and CDR2 sequences are LNHDA and SQIVND (reference sequence). CDR3 coding DNA: TGTGCCAGTAAGGGCGGGCAGGGGGCATACACCGGGGAGCTGTTTTTT. This encodes CASKGGQGAYTGELFF.

This clone was seen only once. This chain connects TRBV19 to TRBJ2-7; D is unclear. The V end was cut by 1 base, the J end by 0 bases, with 7 bases between. CDR1 is LNHDA, CDR2 SQIVND, per germline (reference sequence). The CDR3 loop spans 14 amino acids. The CDR3 DNA is TGTGCCAGTAGTATAGGAATCAGCTCCTACGAGCAGTACTTC. Translating it yields CASSIGISSYEQYF.